These 11 T cell receptor beta chains originate from one sample sequenced in a study of blood T cells in healthy people across ages. Combining a sample-barcoded 5' primer with a J-beta primer mix, a second PCR ran for about 7 to 11 cycles. A single record per CDR3 protein comes from TCRdb applying MiXCR to the 5' RACE reads. The table has roughly 800,000 distinct CDR3 sequences, 55% to 75% seen once; the top ten hold approximately 21%. Sequenced: blood. The receptor source for this set is a man aged 25 to 45 in good health.

This clonotype was recorded a few times. The V gene is TRBV20-1, the J gene TRBJ2-5; D gene unclear. Germline V gene sequence: CDR1 DFQATT, CDR2 SNEGSKA (reference sequence). The CDR3 consists of 11 residues. V lost 6 bases and J lost 5, with 10 bases in between. This chain's CDR3 is CSARRGETQYF. Here the CDR3 DNA reads TGCAGTGCCAGACGTGGGGAGACCCAGTACTTC.

This clonotype was seen a few times. One junction end does not reproduce the germline sequence, and a read error may be involved. V and J are TRBV5-1 and TRBJ2-6; D may be TRBD2 (6 bases). The CDR3 extends over 16 amino acids. Per the germline V gene, CDR1 is SGHRS and CDR2 is YFSETQ. CDR3 DNA sequence: TGCGCCAGCGGCTTGGGAGGAGGCCCTGGGGCCAACGTCCTGACTTTC. Protein sequence: CASGLGGGPGANVLTF.

The chain carries TRBV14 and TRBJ1-6; TRBD1 matches 10 bases. CDR1 SGHDN and CDR2 FVKESK come from the germline V gene. V shed 3 bases and J 10 bases; nucleotides not matched to a gene: 9. The CDR3 contains 16 residues. The CDR3 loop is CASSHPRDRGRSPLHF. CDR3 DNA: TGTGCCAGCAGCCATCCCCGGGACAGGGGACGATCACCCCTCCACTTT.

This clonotype was recorded a few times. This rearrangement joins TRBV29-1 to TRBJ1-5; weak D call: TRBD1 (5 bases). The CDR3 is 15 residues long. Trimming removed 4 bases from V and 1 base from J, with 14 bases in between. Germline lookup yields CDR1 SQVTM and CDR2 ANQGSEA. Here the CDR3 reads CSVVISGGSNQPQHF. The DNA for the CDR3 is TGCAGCGTTGTTATAAGCGGGGGAAGCAATCAGCCCCAGCATTTT.

The rearrangement joins TRBV4-2 to TRBJ1-2, with 9 bases that match TRBD1. From germline, CDR1 is LGHNA and CDR2 YNFKEQ. Trimming at V came to 0 bases and at J to 4 bases, leaving 12 bases not matched to a gene. CDR3 size: 18 residues. In nucleotides, the CDR3 is TGTGCCAGCAGCCAAGATTATCCCCACGACAGGGGGGGCTATGGCTACACCTTC. It yields the protein CASSQDYPHDRGGYGYTF.

The chain carries TRBV7-8 and TRBJ2-7; either TRBD1 or TRBD2 may fit D (5 bases each). Trimming removed 3 bases at V and 5 bases at J, with 11 bases between. From germline, CDR1 is SGHVS and CDR2 FQNEAQ. The CDR3 length is 13 residues. The CDR3, as DNA: TGTGCCAGCAGCTTTACGAGGGGTCACGAGCAGTACTTC. It is translated as CASSFTRGHEQYF.

This chain links TRBV30 with TRBJ2-5, with D tentatively TRBD2 (6 bases). The J call may be incorrect, as the DNA end agrees better with TRBJ2-7. Germline CDR1 and CDR2: GTSNPN and SVGIG (reference sequence). CDR3 size: 14 residues. The CDR3 nucleotides read TGTGCCTGGAGTAGCGGGCCCCGGGGCTACGAGCAGTACTTC. Translated, it gives CAWSSGPRGYEQYF.

This clonotype has only a few counts. The V and J genes are TRBV29-1 and TRBJ2-7, with 13 bases aligning to TRBD2. This CDR3 is built from 14 residues. After removal of 4 bases from V and 6 bases from J, the junction contained 6 bases not matched to a gene. CDR1 and CDR2 from the germline V gene are SQVTM and ANQGSEA. The CDR3 DNA is TGCAGCGTTGGGGGACTAGCGGGAAAGGGCGAGCAGTACTTC. Translated: CSVGGLAGKGEQYF.

This clonotype was counted between two and nine times. The chain employs TRBV20-1 and TRBJ2-3; D not certain. The CDR3 length is 14 residues. V dropped 5 bases and J dropped 5 bases, with 17 bases sitting between them. In germline, CDR1 is DFQATT, CDR2 SNEGSKA (reference sequence). The CDR3 DNA sequence: TGCAGTGCTCCTAACCCCGAGTTAGGAGATACGCAGTATTTT. Its translation: CSAPNPELGDTQYF.

This clonotype was recorded once. The CDR3 nucleotides read TGCGCCAGCAGGTACCGACAGGAATCCACAGATACGCAGTATTTT. Protein: CASRYRQESTDTQYF. V and J are TRBV5-1 and TRBJ2-3, with TRBD1 as a possible D gene (6 bases). This CDR3 has 15 residues. From germline, CDR1 is SGHRS and CDR2 YFSETQ. Trimming stripped 5 bases from V and 2 bases from J, with 15 bases between.

The chain is built from TRBV28 and TRBJ2-5; tentatively, D is TRBD1 or TRBD2 (6 bases each). Looked up from germline, CDR1 is MDHEN and CDR2 is SYDVKM. Trimming pared 7 bases from V and 4 bases from J, leaving 13 bases between. This CDR3 contains 13 residues. The CDR3 DNA reads as TGTGCCAGCATTGGGGGGCGTGGAGAGACCCAGTACTTC. It is translated as CASIGGRGETQYF.